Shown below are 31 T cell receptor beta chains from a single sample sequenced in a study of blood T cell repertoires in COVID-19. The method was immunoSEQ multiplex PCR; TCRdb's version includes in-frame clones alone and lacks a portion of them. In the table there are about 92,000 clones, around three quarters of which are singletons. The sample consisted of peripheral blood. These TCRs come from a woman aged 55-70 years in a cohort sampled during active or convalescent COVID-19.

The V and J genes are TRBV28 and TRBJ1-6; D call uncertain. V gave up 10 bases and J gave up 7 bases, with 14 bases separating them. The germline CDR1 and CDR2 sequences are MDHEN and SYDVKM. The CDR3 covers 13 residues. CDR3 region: CATHRGENSPLHF. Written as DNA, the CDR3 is TGTGCCACCCACCGCGGAGAAAATTCACCCCTCCACTTT. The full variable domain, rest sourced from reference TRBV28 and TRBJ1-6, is DVKVTQSSRYLVKRTGEKVFLECVQDMDHENMFWYRQDPGLGLRLIYFSYDVKMKEKGDIPEGYSVSREKKERFSLILESASTNQTSMYLCATHRGENSPLHFGNGTRLTVT.

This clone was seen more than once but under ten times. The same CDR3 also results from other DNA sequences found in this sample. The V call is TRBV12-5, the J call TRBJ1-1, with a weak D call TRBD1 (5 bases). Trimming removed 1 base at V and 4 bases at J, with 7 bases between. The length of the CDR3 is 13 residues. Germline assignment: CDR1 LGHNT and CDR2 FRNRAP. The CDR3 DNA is TGTGCTAGTGGTTTGGGGGGGGGCACTGAAGCTTTCTTT. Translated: CASGLGGGTEAFF.

The CDR3 spells CSVEGGTGGYEQYF. CDR3 in DNA: TGCAGCGTTGAGGGCGGGACAGGGGGTTACGAGCAGTACTTC. The chain links TRBV29-1 to TRBJ2-7, with 11 bases identical to TRBD1. J lost 4 bases, V lost 3 bases, and 5 bases had no gene match. The CDR3 has 14 residues. Germline CDR1 is SQVTM and CDR2 is ANQGSEA.

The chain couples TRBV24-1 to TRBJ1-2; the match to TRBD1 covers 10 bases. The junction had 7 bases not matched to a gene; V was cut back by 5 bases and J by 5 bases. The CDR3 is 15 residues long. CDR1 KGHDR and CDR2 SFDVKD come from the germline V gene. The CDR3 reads CATSGIGDRGYGYTF. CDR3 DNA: TGTGCCACCAGTGGGATCGGGGACAGGGGATATGGCTACACCTTC.

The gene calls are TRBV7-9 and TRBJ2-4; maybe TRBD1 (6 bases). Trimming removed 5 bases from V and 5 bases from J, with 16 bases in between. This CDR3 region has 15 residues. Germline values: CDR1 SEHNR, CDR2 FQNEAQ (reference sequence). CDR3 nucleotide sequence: TGTGCCAGCAGCCAACAACAGGGCCTTCAAAACATTCAGTACTTC. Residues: CASSQQQGLQNIQYF.

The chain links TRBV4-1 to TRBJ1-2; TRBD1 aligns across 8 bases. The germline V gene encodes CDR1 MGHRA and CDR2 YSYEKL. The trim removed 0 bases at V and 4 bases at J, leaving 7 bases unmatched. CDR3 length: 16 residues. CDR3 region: CASSQEAQGAFYGYTF. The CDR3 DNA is TGCGCCAGCAGCCAAGAGGCGCAGGGGGCGTTCTATGGCTACACCTTC.

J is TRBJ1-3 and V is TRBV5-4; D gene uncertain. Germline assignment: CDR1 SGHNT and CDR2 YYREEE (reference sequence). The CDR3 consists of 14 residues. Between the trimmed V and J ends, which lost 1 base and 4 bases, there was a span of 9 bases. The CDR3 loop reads CASSLSGSGNTIYF. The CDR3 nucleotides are TGTGCCAGCAGCTTGTCGGGGTCCGGAAACACCATATATTTT.

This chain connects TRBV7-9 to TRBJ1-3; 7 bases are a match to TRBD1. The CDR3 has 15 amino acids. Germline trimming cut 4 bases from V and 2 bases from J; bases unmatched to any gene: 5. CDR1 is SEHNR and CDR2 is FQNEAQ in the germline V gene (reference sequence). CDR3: CASSWVTGPGNTIYF. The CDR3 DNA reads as TGTGCCAGCAGCTGGGTGACAGGGCCTGGAAACACCATATATTTT.

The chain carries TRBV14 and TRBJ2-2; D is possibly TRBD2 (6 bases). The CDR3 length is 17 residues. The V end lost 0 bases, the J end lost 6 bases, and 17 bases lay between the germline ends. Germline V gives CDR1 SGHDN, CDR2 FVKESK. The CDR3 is CASSQEGGVYFAGELFF. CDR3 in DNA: TGTGCCAGCAGCCAAGAAGGCGGGGTATATTTTGCCGGGGAGCTGTTTTTT.

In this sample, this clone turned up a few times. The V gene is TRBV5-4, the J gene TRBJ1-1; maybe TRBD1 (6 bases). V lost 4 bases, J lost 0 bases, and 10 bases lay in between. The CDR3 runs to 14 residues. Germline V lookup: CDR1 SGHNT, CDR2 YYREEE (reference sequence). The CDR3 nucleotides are TGTGCCAGCAGCCGAACAGGGATGAACACTGAAGCTTTCTTT. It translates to CASSRTGMNTEAFF.

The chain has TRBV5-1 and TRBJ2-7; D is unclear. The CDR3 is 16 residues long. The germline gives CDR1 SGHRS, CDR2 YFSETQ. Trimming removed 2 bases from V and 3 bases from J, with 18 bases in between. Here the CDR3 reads CASSFLTRSDDYEQYF. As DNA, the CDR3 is TGCGCCAGCAGCTTTTTGACAAGGTCTGATGACTACGAGCAGTACTTC.

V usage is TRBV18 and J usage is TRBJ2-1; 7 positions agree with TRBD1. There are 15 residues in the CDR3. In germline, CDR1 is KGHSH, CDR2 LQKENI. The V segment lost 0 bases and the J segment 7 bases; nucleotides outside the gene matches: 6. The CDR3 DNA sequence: TGTGCCAGCTCACCACCGACAGGGAGTTGGAATGAGCAGTTCTTC. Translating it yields CASSPPTGSWNEQFF.

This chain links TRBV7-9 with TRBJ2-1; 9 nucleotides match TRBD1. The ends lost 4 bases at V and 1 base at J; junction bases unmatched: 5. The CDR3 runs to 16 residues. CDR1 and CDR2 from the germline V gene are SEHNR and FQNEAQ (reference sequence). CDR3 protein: CASSSYRGPSYNEQFF. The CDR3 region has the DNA TGTGCCAGCAGCTCCTACAGGGGGCCTTCCTACAATGAGCAGTTCTTC.

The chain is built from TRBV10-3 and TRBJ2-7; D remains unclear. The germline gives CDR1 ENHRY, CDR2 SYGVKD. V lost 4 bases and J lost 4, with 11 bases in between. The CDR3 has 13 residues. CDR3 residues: CAISVQREYEQYF. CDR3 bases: TGTGCCATCAGTGTACAGAGAGAGTACGAGCAGTACTTC.

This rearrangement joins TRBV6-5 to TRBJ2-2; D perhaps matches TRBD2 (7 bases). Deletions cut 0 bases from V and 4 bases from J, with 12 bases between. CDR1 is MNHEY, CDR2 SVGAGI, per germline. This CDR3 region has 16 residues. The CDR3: CASSYSMGGRTGELFF. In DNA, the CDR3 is TGTGCCAGCAGTTACTCTATGGGGGGGCGCACCGGGGAGCTGTTTTTT.

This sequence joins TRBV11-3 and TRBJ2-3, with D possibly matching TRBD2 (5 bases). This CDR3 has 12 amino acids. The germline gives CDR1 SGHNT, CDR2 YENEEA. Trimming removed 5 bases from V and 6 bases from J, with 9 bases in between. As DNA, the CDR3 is TGTGCCAGCAGCGTCGGACTGGATACGCAGTATTTT. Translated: CASSVGLDTQYF.

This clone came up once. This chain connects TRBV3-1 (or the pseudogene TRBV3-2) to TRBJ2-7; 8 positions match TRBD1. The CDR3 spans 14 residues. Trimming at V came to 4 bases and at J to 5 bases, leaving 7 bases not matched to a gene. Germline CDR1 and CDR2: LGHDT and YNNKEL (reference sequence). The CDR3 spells CASSRLDRGDEQYF. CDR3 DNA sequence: TGTGCCAGCAGCCGGTTAGACAGGGGCGACGAGCAGTACTTC.

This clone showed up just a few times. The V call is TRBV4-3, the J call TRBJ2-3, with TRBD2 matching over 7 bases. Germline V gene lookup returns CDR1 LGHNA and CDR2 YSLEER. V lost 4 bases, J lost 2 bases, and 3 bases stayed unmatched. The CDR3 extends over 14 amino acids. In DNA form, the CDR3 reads TGCGCCAGCAGCCCCGGACTAGACACAGATACGCAGTATTTT. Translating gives CASSPGLDTDTQYF.

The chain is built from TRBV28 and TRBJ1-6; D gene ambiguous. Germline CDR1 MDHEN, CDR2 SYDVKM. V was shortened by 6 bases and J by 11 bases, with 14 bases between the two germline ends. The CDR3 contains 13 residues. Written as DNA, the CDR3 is TGTGCCAGCAGCTACTCCCAGACAACACCCCTCCACTTT. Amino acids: CASSYSQTTPLHF.

The CDR3 sequence is CASSVAGFSYEQYF. The CDR3 DNA follows: TGTGCCAGCAGCGTAGCGGGATTTTCCTACGAGCAGTACTTC. The V gene is TRBV9, the J gene TRBJ2-7; D is possibly TRBD2 (5 bases). Looked up from germline, CDR1 is SGDLS and CDR2 is YYNGEE. The CDR3 has 14 amino acids. V dropped 0 bases and J dropped 1 base, with 8 bases sitting between them.

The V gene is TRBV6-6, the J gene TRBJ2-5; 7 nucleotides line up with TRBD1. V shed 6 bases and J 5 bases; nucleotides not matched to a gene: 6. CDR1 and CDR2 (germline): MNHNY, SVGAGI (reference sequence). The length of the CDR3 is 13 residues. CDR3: CASSTIRGETQYF. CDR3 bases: TGTGCCAGCAGCACCATCAGGGGGGAGACCCAGTACTTC.

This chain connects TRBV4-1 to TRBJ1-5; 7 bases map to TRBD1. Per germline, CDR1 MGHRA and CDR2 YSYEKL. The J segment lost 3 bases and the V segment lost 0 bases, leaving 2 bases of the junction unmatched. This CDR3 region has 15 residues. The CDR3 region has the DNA TGCGCCAGCAGCCAAGATGGGACAGACAATCAGCCCCAGCATTTT. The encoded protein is CASSQDGTDNQPQHF.

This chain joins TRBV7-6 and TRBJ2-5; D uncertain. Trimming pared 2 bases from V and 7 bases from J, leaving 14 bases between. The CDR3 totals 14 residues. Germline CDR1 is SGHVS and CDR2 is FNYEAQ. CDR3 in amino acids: CASSLHKWPGTQYF. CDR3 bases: TGTGCCAGCAGCTTACACAAGTGGCCAGGGACCCAGTACTTC.

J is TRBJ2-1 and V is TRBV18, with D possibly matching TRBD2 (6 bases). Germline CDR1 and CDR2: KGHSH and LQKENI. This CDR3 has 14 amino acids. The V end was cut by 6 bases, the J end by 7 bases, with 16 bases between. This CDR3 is CASSRLGKANEQFF. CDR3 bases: TGTGCCAGCTCTCGACTAGGCAAGGCGAATGAGCAGTTCTTC.

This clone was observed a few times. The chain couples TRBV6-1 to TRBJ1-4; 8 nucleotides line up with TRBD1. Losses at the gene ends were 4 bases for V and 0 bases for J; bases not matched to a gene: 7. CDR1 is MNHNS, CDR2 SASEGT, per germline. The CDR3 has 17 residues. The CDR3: CASSGDRRMATNEKLFF. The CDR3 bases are TGTGCCAGCAGTGGGGACAGGAGGATGGCAACTAATGAAAAACTGTTTTTT.

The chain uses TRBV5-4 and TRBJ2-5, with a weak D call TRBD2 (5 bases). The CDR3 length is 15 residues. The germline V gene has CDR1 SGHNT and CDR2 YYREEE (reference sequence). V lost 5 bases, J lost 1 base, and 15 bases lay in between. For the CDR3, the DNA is TGTGCCAGCAGTAGGGCAGGAGGTATCCAAGAGACCCAGTACTTC. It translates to CASSRAGGIQETQYF.

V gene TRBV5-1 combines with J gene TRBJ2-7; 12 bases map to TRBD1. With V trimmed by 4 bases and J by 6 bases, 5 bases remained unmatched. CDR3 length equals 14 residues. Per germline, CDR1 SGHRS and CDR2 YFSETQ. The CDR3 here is CASSQGQGAFEQYF. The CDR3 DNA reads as TGCGCCAGCAGCCAGGGACAGGGGGCGTTCGAGCAGTACTTC.

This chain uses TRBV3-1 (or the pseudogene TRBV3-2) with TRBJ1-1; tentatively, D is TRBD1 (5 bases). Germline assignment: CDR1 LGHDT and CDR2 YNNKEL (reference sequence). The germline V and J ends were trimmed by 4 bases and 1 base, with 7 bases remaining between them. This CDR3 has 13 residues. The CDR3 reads CASSRDRNTEAFF. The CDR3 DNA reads TGTGCCAGCAGCCGTGACAGGAACACTGAAGCTTTCTTT.

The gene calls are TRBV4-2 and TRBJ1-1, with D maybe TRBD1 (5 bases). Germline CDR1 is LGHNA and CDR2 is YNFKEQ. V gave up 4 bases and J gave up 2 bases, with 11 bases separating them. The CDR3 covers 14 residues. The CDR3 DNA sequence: TGTGCCAGCAGCCGCGGGGGGGTTAACACTGAAGCTTTCTTT. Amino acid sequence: CASSRGGVNTEAFF.

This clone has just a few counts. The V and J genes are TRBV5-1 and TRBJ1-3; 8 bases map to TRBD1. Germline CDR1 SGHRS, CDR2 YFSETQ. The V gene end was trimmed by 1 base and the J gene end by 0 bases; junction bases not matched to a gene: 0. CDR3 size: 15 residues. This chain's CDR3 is CASSLTGGSGNTIYF. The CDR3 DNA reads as TGCGCCAGCAGCTTGACAGGGGGCTCTGGAAACACCATATATTTT.

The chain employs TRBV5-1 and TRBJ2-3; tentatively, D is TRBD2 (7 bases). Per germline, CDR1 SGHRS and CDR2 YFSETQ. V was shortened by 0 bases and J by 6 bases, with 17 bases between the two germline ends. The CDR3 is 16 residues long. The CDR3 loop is CASSLAGGAGQDTQYF. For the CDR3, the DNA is TGCGCCAGCAGCTTGGCGGGGGGCGCCGGTCAGGATACGCAGTATTTT.